These T cell receptor beta chains were read from a single sample in a study of shared clonotypes between healthy human individuals. Libraries were prepared by immunoSEQ multiplex PCR; TCRdb keeps only in-frame clonotypes and omits some of them. Of about 380,000 clones in the sample, approximately 96% were seen once. Sequencing was carried out using memory CD8+ T cells sorted from blood. The receptor set was obtained from a man aged 30-40 years in good health. The CDR3 runs from the conserved cysteine through the conserved F or W. Fields, in order: D gene, J gene, V gene, clone size, CDR3 protein, CDR3 DNA. A D gene is named only where the DNA matches it firmly. Size tells how often a clone was seen (once, few, many) or the class of an expanded clone, and some rows leave it out.

-,TRBJ1-4,TRBV5-1,-,CASSLGGSNEKLFF,TGCGCCAGCAGCTTGGGAGGGTCTAATGAAAAACTGTTTTTT
-,TRBJ2-3,TRBV28,-,CASNSPFRSITDTQYF,TGTGCCAGCAATTCGCCTTTTAGGAGCATCACAGATACGCAGTATTTT
-,TRBJ1-5,TRBV6-1,-,CASASEGGQPQHF,TGTGCCAGCGCCTCTGAAGGTGGCCAGCCCCAGCATTTT
-,TRBJ2-4,TRBV6-1,-,CASSRGAANIQYF,TGTGCCAGCAGCCGAGGGGCGGCAAACATTCAGTACTTC
-,TRBJ2-3,TRBV11-2,-,CASSSGGPDTQYF,TGTGCCAGCAGCTCCGGAGGGCCAGATACGCAGTATTTT
-,TRBJ2-2,TRBV7-9,-,CAGSLRDPRAGELFF,TGTGCCGGCAGCCTCCGGGACCCCAGGGCCGGGGAGCTGTTTTTT
TRBD1,TRBJ2-2,TRBV28,-,CASTDRGRGELFF,TGTGCCAGCACCGACAGGGGGCGCGGGGAGCTGTTTTTT
TRBD1,TRBJ2-1,TRBV29-1,-,CSADDRGNYNEQFF,TGCAGCGCCGACGACAGGGGTAACTACAATGAGCAGTTCTTC
TRBD1,TRBJ2-7,TRBV30,-,CAWSAPRAGTGVYEQYF,TGTGCCTGGAGTGCACCGAGAGCCGGGACAGGAGTATACGAGCAGTACTTC
-,TRBJ1-5,TRBV16,-,CASSQSVSGSQPQHF,TGTGCCAGCAGCCAATCTGTATCCGGGAGCCAGCCCCAGCATTTT
TRBD2,TRBJ2-1,TRBV7-3,-,CASSPRTSGSYNEQFF,TGTGCCAGCAGCCCCCGGACTAGCGGCTCCTACAATGAGCAGTTCTTC
-,TRBJ2-3,TRBV5-1,-,CASSLPPPRTDTQYF,TGCGCCAGCAGCTTGCCTCCGCCCCGCACAGATACGCAGTATTTT
TRBD2,TRBJ2-7,TRBV6-1,-,CASSEPQRGRNSEQYF,TGTGCCAGCAGTGAACCCCAGCGGGGGAGGAACTCCGAGCAGTACTTC
-,TRBJ2-3,TRBV5-1,-,CASSFSLIRREGDTQYF,TGCGCCAGCAGCTTCAGTTTGATTCGCAGGGAAGGGGATACGCAGTATTTT
-,TRBJ2-3,TRBV4-1,-,CASSLGSLITDTQYF,TGCGCCAGCAGCCTCGGGAGTCTAATCACAGATACGCAGTATTTT
-,TRBJ1-2,TRBV19,-,CASSTSYGYTF,TGTGCCAGTAGTACATCCTATGGCTACACCTTC
-,TRBJ2-7,TRBV27,-,CASSSPGLTSYEQYF,TGTGCCAGCAGTTCCCCGGGACTCACCTCCTACGAGCAGTACTTC
TRBD1,TRBJ2-2,TRBV28,-,CASSRTGGRIGELFF,TGTGCCAGCAGTCGGACAGGGGGCCGAATCGGGGAGCTGTTTTTT
-,TRBJ2-7,TRBV21-1,-,CASRRDRLTLPTYEQYF,TGTGCCAGCAGGCGGGACAGGTTAACCCTTCCTACCTACGAGCAGTACTTC
-,TRBJ1-1,TRBV5-1,-,CASSHNSRGFEAFF,TGCGCCAGCAGCCACAACTCGAGGGGGTTTGAAGCTTTCTTT
-,TRBJ2-7,TRBV19,-,CASSIAPRGSEEQYF,TGTGCCAGTAGTATAGCCCCCAGGGGCTCGGAAGAGCAGTACTTC
-,TRBJ2-5,TRBV21-1,once,CASSKFPGVGETQYF,TGTGCCAGCAGCAAATTCCCGGGTGTCGGAGAGACCCAGTACTTC
-,TRBJ2-1,TRBV7-9,-,CASSIYGNEQFF,TGTGCCAGCAGCATCTACGGGAATGAGCAGTTCTTC
-,TRBJ2-2,TRBV2,-,CASSSLRGIGELFF,TGTGCCAGCAGTTCCTTACGCGGGATTGGGGAGCTGTTTTTT
TRBD2,TRBJ2-7,TRBV27,-,CASSLSGGRAYEQYF,TGTGCCAGCAGTTTATCGGGAGGGAGGGCCTACGAGCAGTACTTC
-,TRBJ2-6,TRBV7-9,-,CASSFGGSGANVLTF,TGTGCCAGCAGCTTCGGGGGTTCCGGGGCCAACGTCCTGACTTTC
-,TRBJ1-3,TRBV2,-,CASSTQGSSGNTIYF,TGTGCCAGCAGTACACAGGGTTCTTCTGGAAACACCATATATTTT
-,TRBJ2-2,TRBV5-1,-,CASSSPGIGTGELFF,TGCGCCAGCAGCTCTCCAGGGATAGGGACCGGGGAGCTGTTTTTT
TRBD1,TRBJ1-2,TRBV6-5,-,CASSYGPGGNYGYTF,TGTGCCAGCAGTTATGGTCCAGGGGGCAACTATGGCTACACCTTC
-,TRBJ2-7,TRBV7-2,-,CASSLEASRPTYEQYF,TGTGCCAGCAGCTTAGAAGCTAGCCGACCTACCTACGAGCAGTACTTC
-,TRBJ1-2,TRBV28,once,CASSKGYGYTF,TGTGCCAGCAGTAAAGGATATGGCTACACCTTC
TRBD2,TRBJ2-3,TRBV10-1,-,CASSEPTSGKADTQYF,TGCGCCAGCAGTGAGCCGACTAGCGGGAAAGCAGATACGCAGTATTTT
TRBD2,TRBJ2-2,TRBV6-6,-,CASSSQTSGSSGELFF,TGTGCCAGCAGTTCGCAGACTAGCGGGAGCTCCGGGGAGCTGTTTTTT
TRBD1,TRBJ1-1,TRBV30,-,CAGDRGLGTEAFF,TGTGCCGGGGACAGGGGACTCGGCACTGAAGCTTTCTTT
-,TRBJ1-1,TRBV7-2,once,CASSLLWGNTEAFF,TGTGCCAGCAGCTTACTTTGGGGGAACACTGAAGCTTTCTTT
TRBD2,TRBJ2-1,TRBV10-1,-,CASSEPSGSDEQFF,TGCGCCAGCAGTGAGCCTAGCGGGAGCGATGAGCAGTTCTTC
TRBD2,TRBJ2-7,TRBV28,few,CASSLAGGPYEQYF,TGTGCCAGCAGTCTAGCGGGAGGGCCCTACGAGCAGTACTTC
-,TRBJ2-3,TRBV7-2,-,CASSRRGRVDTQYF,TGTGCCAGCAGCCGGAGGGGGAGGGTAGATACGCAGTATTTT
TRBD1,TRBJ1-2,TRBV4-1,-,CASSQDPGGDGYTF,TGCGCCAGCAGCCAAGATCCAGGGGGAGATGGCTACACCTTC
-,TRBJ2-1,TRBV5-1,-,CASSLVTEYNEQFF,TGCGCCAGCAGCTTGGTAACAGAGTACAATGAGCAGTTCTTC
TRBD1,TRBJ2-6,TRBV5-4,-,CASSSVRDRHSGANVLTF,TGTGCCAGCAGCTCGGTACGGGACAGGCATTCTGGGGCCAACGTCCTGACTTTC
-,TRBJ1-1,TRBV30,-,CAWSQGAPTEAFF,TGTGCCTGGAGCCAGGGAGCGCCCACTGAAGCTTTCTTT
TRBD2,TRBJ2-7,TRBV10-3,-,CAIRDIAGGAYEQYF,TGTGCCATCAGGGACATAGCGGGAGGAGCTTACGAGCAGTACTTC
TRBD2,TRBJ2-5,TRBV5-1,-,CASSPLPGAGAYETQYF,TGCGCCAGCAGCCCACTCCCTGGGGCGGGAGCCTACGAGACCCAGTACTTC
-,TRBJ2-2,TRBV15,-,CATSRDLGDGELFF,TGTGCCACCAGCAGAGATCTGGGAGACGGGGAGCTGTTTTTT
TRBD1,TRBJ1-2,TRBV6-1,-,CASSEAGTGYQPLGYTF,TGTGCCAGCAGTGAAGCGGGGACAGGGTATCAACCTTTAGGCTACACCTTC